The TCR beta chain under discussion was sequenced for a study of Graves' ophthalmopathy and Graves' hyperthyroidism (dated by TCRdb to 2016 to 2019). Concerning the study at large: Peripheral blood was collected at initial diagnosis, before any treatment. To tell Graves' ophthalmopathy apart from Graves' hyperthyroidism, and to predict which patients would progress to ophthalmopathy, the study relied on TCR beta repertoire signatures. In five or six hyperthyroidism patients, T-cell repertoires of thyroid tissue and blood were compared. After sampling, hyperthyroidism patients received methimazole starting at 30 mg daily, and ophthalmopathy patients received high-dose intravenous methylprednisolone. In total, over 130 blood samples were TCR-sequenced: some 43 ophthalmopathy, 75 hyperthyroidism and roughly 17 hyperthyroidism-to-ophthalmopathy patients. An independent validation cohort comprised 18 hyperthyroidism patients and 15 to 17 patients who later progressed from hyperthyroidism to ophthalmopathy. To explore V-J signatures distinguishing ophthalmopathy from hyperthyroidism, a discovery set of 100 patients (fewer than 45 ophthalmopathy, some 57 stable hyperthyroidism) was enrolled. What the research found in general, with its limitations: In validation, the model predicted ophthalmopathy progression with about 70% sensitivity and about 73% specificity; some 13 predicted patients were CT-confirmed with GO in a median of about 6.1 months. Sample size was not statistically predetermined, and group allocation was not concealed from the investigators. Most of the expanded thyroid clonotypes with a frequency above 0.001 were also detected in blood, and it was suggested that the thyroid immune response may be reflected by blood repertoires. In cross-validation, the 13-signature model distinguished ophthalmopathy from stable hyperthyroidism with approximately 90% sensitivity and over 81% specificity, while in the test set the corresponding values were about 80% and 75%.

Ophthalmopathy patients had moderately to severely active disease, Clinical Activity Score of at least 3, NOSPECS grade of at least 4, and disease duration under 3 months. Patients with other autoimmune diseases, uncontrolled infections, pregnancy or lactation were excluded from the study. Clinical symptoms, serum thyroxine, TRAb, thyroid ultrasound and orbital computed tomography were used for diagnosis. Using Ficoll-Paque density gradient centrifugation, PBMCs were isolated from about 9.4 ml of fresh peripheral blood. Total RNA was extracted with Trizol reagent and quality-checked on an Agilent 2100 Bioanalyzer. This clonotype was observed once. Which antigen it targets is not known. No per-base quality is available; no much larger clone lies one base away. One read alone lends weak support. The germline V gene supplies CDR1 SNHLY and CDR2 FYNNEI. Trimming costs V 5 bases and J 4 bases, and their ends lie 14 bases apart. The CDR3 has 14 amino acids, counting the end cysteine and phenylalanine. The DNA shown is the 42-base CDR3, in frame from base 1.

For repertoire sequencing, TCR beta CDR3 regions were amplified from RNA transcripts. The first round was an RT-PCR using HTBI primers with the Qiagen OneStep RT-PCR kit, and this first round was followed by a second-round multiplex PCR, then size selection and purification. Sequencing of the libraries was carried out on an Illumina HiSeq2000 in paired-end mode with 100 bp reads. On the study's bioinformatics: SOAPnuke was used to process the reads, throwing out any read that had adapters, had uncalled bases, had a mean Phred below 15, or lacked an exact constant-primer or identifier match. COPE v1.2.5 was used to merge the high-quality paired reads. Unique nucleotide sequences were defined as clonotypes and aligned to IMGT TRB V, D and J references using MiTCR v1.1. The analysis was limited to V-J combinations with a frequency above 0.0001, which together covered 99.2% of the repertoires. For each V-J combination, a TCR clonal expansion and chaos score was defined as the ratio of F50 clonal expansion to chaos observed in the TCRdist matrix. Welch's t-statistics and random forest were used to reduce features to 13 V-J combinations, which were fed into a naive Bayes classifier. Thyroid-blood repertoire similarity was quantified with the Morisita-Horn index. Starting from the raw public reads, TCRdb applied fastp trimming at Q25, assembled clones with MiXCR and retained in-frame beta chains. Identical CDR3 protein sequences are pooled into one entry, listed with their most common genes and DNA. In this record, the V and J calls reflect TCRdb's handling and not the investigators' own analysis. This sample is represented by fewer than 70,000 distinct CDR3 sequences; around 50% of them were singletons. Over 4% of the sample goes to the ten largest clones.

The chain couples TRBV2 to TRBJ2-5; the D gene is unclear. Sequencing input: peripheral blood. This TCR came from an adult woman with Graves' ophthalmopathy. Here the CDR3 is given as CASSPALTRETQYF. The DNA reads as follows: TGTGCCAGCAGTCCCGCACTAACACGAGAGACCCAGTACTTC. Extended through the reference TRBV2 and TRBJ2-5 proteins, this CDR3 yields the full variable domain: EPEVTQTPSHQVTQMGQEVILRCVPISNHLYFYWYRQILGQKVEFLVSFYNNEISEKSEIFDDQFSVERPDGSNFTLKIRSTKLEDSAMYFCASSPALTRETQYFGPGTRLLVL.